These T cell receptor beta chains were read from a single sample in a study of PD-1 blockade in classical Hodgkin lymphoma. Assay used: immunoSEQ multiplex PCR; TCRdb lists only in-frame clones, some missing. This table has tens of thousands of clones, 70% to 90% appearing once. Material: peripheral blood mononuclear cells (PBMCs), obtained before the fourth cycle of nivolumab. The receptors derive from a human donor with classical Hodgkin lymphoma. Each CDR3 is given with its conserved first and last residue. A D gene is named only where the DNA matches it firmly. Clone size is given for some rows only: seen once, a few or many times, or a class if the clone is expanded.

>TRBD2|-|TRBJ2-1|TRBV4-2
CASSEGGTSPTDEQFF
TGTGCCAGCAGCGAAGGAGGGACTAGCCCTACAGATGAGCAGTTCTTC
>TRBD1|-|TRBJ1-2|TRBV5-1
CASLSAGGDGYTF
TGCGCCAGCCTTTCAGCAGGGGGCGATGGCTACACCTTC
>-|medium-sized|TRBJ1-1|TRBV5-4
CASSSRSTEAFF
TGTGCCAGCAGTTCTCGATCCACTGAAGCTTTCTTT
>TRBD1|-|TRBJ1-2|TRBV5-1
CASSLGTAGYTF
TGCGCCAGCAGCCTAGGGACAGCGGGCTACACCTTC
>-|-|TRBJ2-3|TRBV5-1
CASSLGSDTDTQYF
TGCGCCAGCAGTCTGGGGTCAGATACAGATACGCAGTATTTT
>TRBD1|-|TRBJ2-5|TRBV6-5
CASKGYRGAETQYF
TGTGCCAGCAAGGGGTACAGGGGAGCGGAGACCCAGTACTTC
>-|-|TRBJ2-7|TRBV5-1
CASSFVGAGTYEQYF
TGCGCCAGCAGCTTTGTGGGCGCAGGAACCTACGAGCAGTACTTC
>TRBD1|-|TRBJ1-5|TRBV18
CASSPSGAGWTGNQPQHF
TGTGCCAGCTCACCTTCGGGGGCCGGCTGGACAGGGAATCAGCCCCAGCATTTT
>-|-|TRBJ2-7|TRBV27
CASTPAYLRGQGSYEQYF
TGTGCCAGCACTCCAGCGTACCTTAGAGGCCAGGGCTCCTACGAGCAGTACTTC
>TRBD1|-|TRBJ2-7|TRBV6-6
CASSRPMTGDEQYF
TGTGCCAGCAGTCGCCCCATGACAGGGGACGAGCAATACTTC
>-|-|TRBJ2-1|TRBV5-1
CASSLGDSSYNEQFF
TGCGCCAGCAGCTTGGGGGACTCCTCCTACAATGAGCAGTTCTTC
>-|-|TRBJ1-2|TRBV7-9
CASSGPAGGYTF
TGTGCCAGCAGTGGCCCCGCAGGTGGCTACACCTTC
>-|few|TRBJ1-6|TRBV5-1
CASSDVGSPLHF
TGCGCCAGCAGCGATGTTGGGTCACCCCTCCACTTT
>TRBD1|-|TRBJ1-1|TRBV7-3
CASSLRGRGTEAFF
TGTGCCAGCAGCTTAAGGGGCAGGGGGACTGAAGCTTTCTTT
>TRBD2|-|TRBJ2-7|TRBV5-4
CASSPAGTRTRHEQYF
TGTGCCAGCAGCCCGGCCGGGACTAGAACGCGCCACGAGCAGTACTTC
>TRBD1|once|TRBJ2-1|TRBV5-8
CATVRDSFGSSSYNEQFF
TGTGCCACCGTCCGGGACAGCTTTGGCTCTAGCTCCTACAATGAGCAGTTCTTC
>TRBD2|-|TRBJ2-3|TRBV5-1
CASSVSGGITDTQYF
TGCGCCAGCAGCGTAAGCGGGGGGATCACAGATACGCAGTATTTT
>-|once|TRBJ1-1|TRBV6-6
CASSVLSEAFF
TGTGCCAGCAGCGTACTAAGTGAAGCTTTCTTT
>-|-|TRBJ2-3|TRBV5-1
CASSQGPADTQYF
TGCGCCAGCAGCCAGGGGCCGGCAGATACGCAGTATTTT
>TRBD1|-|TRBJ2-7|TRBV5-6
CASSYPTGESAEQYF
TGTGCCAGCAGCTACCCGACAGGGGAGTCGGCCGAGCAGTACTTC
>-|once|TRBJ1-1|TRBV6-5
CASSWGNTEAFF
TGTGCCAGCAGTTGGGGGAACACTGAAGCTTTCTTT
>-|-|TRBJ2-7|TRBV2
CASSEGWEQYF
TGTGCCAGCAGTGAAGGCTGGGAGCAGTACTTC
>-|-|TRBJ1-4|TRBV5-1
CASSSTGYEKLFF
TGCGCCAGCAGCTCGACGGGGTATGAAAAACTGTTTTTT
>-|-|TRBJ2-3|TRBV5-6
CASSLVADTQYF
TGTGCCAGCAGCTTGGTGGCCGATACGCAGTATTTT
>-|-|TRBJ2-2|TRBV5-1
CASSPPLVTGELFF
TGCGCCAGCAGCCCCCCTCTAGTTACCGGGGAGCTGTTTTTT
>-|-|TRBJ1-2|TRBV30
CAWTGTNYGYTF
TGTGCCTGGACAGGGACTAACTATGGCTACACCTTC
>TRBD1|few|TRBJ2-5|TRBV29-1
CSVEKGTGGKETQYF
TGCAGCGTTGAAAAAGGTACAGGGGGCAAAGAGACCCAGTACTTC
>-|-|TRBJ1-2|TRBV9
CASSVQSSNYGYTF
TGTGCCAGCAGCGTACAGTCTTCTAACTATGGCTACACCTTC
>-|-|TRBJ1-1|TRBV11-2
CASSFINRNTEAFF
TGTGCCAGCAGCTTTATCAACAGGAACACTGAAGCTTTCTTT
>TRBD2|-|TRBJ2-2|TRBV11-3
CATSGASGPNTGELFF
TGTGCGACTAGCGGGGCTAGCGGACCGAACACCGGGGAGCTGTTTTTT
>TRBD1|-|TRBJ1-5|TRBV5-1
CASSLAGQHNQPQHF
TGCGCCAGCAGCTTGGCGGGACAGCACAATCAGCCCCAGCATTTT
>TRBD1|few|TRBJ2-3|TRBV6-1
CASKGQGEHTQYF
TGTGCCAGCAAGGGACAGGGCGAACATACGCAGTATTTT
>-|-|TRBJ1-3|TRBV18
CASSPTQVSGNTIYF
TGTGCCAGCTCACCAACGCAAGTCTCTGGAAACACCATATATTTT
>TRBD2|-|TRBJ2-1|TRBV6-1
CASSVLAGGSYNEQFF
TGTGCCAGCAGTGTACTAGCGGGGGGCTCCTACAATGAGCAGTTCTTC
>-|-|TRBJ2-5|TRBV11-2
CASSNTNQETQYF
TGTGCCAGCAGCAATACCAACCAAGAGACCCAGTACTTC
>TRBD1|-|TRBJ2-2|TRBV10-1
CASSEFSGTGNTGELFF
TGCGCCAGCAGTGAGTTTTCTGGGACAGGGAACACCGGGGAGCTGTTTTTT
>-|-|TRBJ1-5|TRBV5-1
CASSLDGGGNQPQHF
TGCGCCAGCAGCTTGGACGGGGGCGGCAATCAGCCCCAGCATTTT
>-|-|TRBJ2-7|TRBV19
CASSIAVGGVYEQYF
TGTGCCAGTAGTATAGCAGTTGGAGGGGTCTACGAGCAGTACTTC
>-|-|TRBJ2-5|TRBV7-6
CASSLGGIQTQYF
TGTGCCAGCAGCTTAGGAGGAATTCAGACCCAGTACTTC
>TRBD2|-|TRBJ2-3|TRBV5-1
CATADSGGYTDTQYF
TGCGCCACCGCGGATAGCGGGGGGTACACAGATACGCAGTATTTT
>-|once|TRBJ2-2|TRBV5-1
CASSFQGVTGELFF
TGCGCCAGCAGCTTCCAGGGAGTCACCGGGGAGCTGTTTTTT
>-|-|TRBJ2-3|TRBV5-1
CASSLRGAGRDTQYF
TGCGCCAGCAGCTTGAGGGGAGCGGGTCGGGATACGCAGTATTTT
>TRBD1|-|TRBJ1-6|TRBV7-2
CASSLQDRGPSPLHF
TGTGCCAGCAGCTTACAGGACAGGGGGCCTTCACCCCTCCACTTT
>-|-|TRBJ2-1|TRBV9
CASSVGPNSYNEQFF
TGTGCCAGCAGCGTAGGACCTAACTCCTACAATGAGCAGTTCTTC
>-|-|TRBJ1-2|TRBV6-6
CASSYSRLDYGYTF
TGTGCCAGCAGTTACTCTCGACTAGACTATGGCTACACCTTC
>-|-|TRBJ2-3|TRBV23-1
CASSQFSLRGPEDTQYF
TGCGCCAGCAGTCAATTTTCTTTGAGGGGCCCTGAAGATACGCAGTATTTT
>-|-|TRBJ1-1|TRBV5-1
CASSFSGENTEAFF
TGCGCCAGCAGCTTCTCTGGGGAGAACACTGAAGCTTTCTTT
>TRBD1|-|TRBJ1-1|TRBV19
CASSPLTGGAATEAFF
TGTGCCAGTAGTCCTCTTACAGGGGGCGCTGCCACTGAAGCTTTCTTT
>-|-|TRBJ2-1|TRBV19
CASSISRTPYNEQFF
TGTGCCAGTAGTATATCCCGAACCCCCTACAATGAGCAGTTCTTC
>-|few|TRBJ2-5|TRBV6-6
CASRERREETQYF
TGTGCCAGCAGGGAACGACGTGAAGAGACCCAGTACTTC
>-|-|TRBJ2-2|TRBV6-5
CASSSSQGVITGELFF
TGTGCCAGCAGTTCGTCACAGGGAGTCATCACCGGGGAGCTGTTTTTT
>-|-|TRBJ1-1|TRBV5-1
CASSFGGNTEAFF
TGCGCCAGCAGCTTTGGGGGCAACACTGAAGCTTTCTTT
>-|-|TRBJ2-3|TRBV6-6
CASTSRKGQLVDTQYF
TGTGCCAGCACCTCCCGGAAGGGTCAGTTAGTAGACACGCAGTATTTT